The T cell receptor (beta chain) under discussion was sequenced for a study of cytomegalovirus exposure and HLA in healthy donors. Study findings and constraints: Researchers counted approximately 160 TCR beta chains as cytomegalovirus-associated.

The CDR3 has 16 amino acids. The germline gives CDR1 SGHNT, CDR2 YYREEE (reference sequence). Trimming removed 3 bases at V and 1 base at J, with 16 bases between. Assay: immunoSEQ multiplex PCR; the TCRdb copy retains only in-frame clones and omits some. Of 110,000 to 150,000 clones in the sample, about four fifths were seen once. As concerns this clone: Antigen: not known.

Sequencing was performed on PBMCs. This receptor was taken from a woman under 40 in good health and CMV-seronegative. The chain carries TRBV5-4 and TRBJ2-5; D may be TRBD2 (5 bases). The CDR3 DNA is TGTGCCAGCAGCTCCAAGTACAGCGGATCCCAAGAGACCCAGTACTTC. Translated: CASSSKYSGSQETQYF.